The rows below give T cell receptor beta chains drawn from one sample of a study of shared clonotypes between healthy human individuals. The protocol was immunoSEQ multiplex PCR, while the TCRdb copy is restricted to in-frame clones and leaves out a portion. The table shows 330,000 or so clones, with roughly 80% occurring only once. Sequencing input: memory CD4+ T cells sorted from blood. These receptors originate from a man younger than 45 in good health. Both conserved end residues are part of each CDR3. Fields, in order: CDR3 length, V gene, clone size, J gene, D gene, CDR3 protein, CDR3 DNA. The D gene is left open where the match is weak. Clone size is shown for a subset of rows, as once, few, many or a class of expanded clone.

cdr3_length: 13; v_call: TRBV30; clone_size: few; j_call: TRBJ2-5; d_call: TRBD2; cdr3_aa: CACALGGSETQYF; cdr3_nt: TGTGCCTGTGCGTTGGGCGGGAGTGAGACCCAGTACTTC
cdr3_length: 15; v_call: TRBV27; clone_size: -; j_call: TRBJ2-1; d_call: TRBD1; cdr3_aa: CACRPGQLSYNEQFF; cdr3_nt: TGTGCCTGCAGACCGGGACAGCTCTCCTACAATGAGCAGTTCTTC
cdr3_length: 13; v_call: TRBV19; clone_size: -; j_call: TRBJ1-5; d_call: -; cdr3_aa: CATTHGVNQPQHF; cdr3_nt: TGTGCCACCACCCACGGGGTAAATCAGCCCCAGCATTTT
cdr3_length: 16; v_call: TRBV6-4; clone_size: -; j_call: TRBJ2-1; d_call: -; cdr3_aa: CASSDGVESSYNEQFF; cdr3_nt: TGTGCCAGCAGTGACGGGGTGGAGAGCTCCTACAATGAGCAGTTCTTC
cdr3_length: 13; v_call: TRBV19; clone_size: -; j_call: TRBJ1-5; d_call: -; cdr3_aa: CASSADSYQPQHF; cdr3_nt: TGTGCCAGTAGTGCGGACTCCTATCAGCCCCAGCATTTT
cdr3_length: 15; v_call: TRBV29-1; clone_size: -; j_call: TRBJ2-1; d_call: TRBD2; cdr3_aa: CSSGLGLAGGTEQFF; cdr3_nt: TGCAGCTCCGGACTGGGACTAGCGGGAGGTACGGAGCAGTTCTTC
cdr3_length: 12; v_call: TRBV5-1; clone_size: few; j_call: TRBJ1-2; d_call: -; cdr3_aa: CASSPGDKGYTF; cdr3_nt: TGCGCCAGCAGCCCCGGGGATAAGGGCTACACCTTC
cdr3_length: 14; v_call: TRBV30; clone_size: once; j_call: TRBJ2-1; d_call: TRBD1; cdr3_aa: CAWNDGTGGDEQFF; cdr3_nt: TGTGCCTGGAATGACGGGACAGGGGGCGATGAGCAGTTCTTC
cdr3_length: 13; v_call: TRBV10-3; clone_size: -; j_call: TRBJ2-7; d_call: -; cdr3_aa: CATTEPGLYEQYF; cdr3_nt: TGTGCCACCACGGAGCCGGGCCTGTACGAGCAGTACTTC
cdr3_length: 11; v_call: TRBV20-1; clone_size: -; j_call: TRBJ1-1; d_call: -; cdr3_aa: CSAGRGEEAFF; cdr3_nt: TGCAGTGCCGGACGGGGGGAAGAAGCTTTCTTT
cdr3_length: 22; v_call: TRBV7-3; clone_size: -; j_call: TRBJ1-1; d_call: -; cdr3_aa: CASSLTPIPTISVLGRGTEAFF; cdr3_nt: TGTGCCAGCAGCTTAACCCCTATCCCAACTATCTCCGTGTTGGGGAGGGGGACTGAAGCTTTCTTT
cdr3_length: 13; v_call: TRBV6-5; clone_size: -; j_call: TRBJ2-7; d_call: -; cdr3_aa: CASRTGTTYEQYF; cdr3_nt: TGTGCCAGCAGAACCGGGACCACCTACGAGCAGTACTTC
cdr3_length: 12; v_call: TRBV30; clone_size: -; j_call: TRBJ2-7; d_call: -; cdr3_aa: CAWSATKYEQYF; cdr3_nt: TGTGCCTGGAGTGCCACTAAATACGAGCAGTACTTC
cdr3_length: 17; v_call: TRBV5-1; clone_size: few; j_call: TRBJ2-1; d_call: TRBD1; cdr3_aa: CASSLGRRGPSRDEQFF; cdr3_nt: TGCGCCAGCAGCTTGGGGCGAAGGGGGCCTTCCAGGGATGAGCAGTTCTTC
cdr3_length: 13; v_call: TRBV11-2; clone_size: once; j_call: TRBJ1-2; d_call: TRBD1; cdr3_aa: CASRFTGGYGYTF; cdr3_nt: TGTGCCAGCAGATTTACAGGGGGCTATGGCTACACCTTC
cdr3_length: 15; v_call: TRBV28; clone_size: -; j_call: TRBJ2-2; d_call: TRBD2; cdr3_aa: CASSLVREGLGELFF; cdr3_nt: TGTGCCAGCAGTTTGGTACGGGAGGGCCTTGGGGAGCTGTTTTTT
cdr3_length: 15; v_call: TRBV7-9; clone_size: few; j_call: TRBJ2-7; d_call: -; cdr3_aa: CASSLTADVFYEQYF; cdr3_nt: TGTGCCAGCAGCTTAACAGCCGACGTGTTTTACGAGCAGTACTTC
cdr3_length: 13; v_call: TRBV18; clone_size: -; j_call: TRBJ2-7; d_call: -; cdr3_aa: CASSPHAADEQYF; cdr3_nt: TGTGCCAGCTCACCCCACGCCGCTGACGAGCAGTACTTC
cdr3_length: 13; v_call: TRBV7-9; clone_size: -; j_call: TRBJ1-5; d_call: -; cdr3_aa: CASSLNQGQPQHF; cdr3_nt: TGTGCCAGCAGCTTAAACCAGGGTCAGCCCCAGCATTTT
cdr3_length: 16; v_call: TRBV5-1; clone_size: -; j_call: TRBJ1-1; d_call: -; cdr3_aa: CASSTGTYEGNTEAFF; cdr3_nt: TGCGCCAGCAGCACCGGGACATACGAAGGGAACACTGAAGCTTTCTTT
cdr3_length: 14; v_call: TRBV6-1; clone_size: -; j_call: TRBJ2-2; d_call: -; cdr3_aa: CASKGLLNTGELFF; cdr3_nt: TGTGCCAGCAAGGGACTCCTAAACACCGGGGAGCTGTTTTTT
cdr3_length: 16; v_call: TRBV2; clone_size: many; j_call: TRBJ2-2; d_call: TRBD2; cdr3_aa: CASSKTSGSKAGELFF; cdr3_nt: TGTGCCAGCAGTAAAACTAGCGGGAGTAAAGCCGGGGAGCTGTTTTTT
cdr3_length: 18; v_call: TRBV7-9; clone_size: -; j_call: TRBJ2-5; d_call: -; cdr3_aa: CASSLRRPGKLYQETQYF; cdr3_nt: TGTGCCAGCAGCTTAAGACGCCCGGGGAAGTTGTACCAAGAGACCCAGTACTTC
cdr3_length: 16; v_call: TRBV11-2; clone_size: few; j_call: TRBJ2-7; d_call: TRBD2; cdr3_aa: CASSPGLAVSAYEQYF; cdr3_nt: TGTGCCAGCAGCCCGGGACTAGCCGTGTCTGCGTACGAGCAGTACTTC
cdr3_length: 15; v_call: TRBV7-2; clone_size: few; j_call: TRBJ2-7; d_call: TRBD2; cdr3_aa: CASSLMSSGIGEQYF; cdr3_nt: TGTGCCAGCAGCTTAATGTCTAGCGGGATTGGCGAGCAGTACTTC
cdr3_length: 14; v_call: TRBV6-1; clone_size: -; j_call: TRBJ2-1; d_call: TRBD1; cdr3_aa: CASYRQGYVNEQFF; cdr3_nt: TGTGCCAGTTATCGACAGGGTTACGTCAATGAGCAGTTCTTC
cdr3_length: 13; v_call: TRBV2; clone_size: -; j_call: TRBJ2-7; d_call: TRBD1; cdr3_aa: CASSGGQAYEQYF; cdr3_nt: TGTGCCAGCAGTGGGGGACAGGCCTACGAGCAGTACTTC
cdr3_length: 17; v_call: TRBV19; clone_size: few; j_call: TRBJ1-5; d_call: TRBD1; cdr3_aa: CASSQYGTGDYNQPQHF; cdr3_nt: TGTGCCAGTAGTCAATACGGGACAGGAGATTACAATCAGCCCCAGCATTTT
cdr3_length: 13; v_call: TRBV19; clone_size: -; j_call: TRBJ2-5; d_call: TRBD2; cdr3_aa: CASRTSGEETQYF; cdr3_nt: TGTGCCAGTAGGACTAGCGGGGAAGAGACCCAGTACTTC
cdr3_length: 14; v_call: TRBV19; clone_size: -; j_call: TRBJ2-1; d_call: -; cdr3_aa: CASDGGRSWNEQFF; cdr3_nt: TGTGCCAGTGATGGGGGACGGTCCTGGAATGAGCAGTTCTTC
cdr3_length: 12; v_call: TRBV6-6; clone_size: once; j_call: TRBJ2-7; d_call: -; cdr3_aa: CASSYRREGQYF; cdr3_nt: TGTGCCAGCAGTTACAGGAGAGAAGGGCAGTACTTC
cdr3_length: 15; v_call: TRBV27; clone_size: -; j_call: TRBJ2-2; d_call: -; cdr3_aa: CATSRWGANTGELFF; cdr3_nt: TGTGCCACCTCCCGGTGGGGAGCGAACACCGGGGAGCTGTTTTTT
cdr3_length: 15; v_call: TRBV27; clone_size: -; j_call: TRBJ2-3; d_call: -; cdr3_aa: CASKVYLRGADTQYF; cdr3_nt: TGTGCCAGCAAGGTATATTTGAGGGGCGCAGATACGCAGTATTTT
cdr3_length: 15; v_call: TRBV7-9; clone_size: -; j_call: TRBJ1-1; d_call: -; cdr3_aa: CASSITLGDNTEAFF; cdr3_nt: TGTGCCAGCAGTATTACCTTAGGGGATAACACTGAAGCTTTCTTT
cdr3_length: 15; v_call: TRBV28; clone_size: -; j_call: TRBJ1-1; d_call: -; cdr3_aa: CASTESRGFYTEAFF; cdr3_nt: TGTGCCAGCACCGAGTCCCGGGGATTTTACACTGAAGCTTTCTTT
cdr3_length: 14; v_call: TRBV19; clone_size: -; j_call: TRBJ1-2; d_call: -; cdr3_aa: CASSISFSNYGYTF; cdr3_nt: TGTGCCAGTAGTATTTCCTTCTCTAACTATGGCTACACCTTC
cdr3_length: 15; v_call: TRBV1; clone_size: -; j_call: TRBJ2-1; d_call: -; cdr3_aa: CTSSQRGLHYNEQFF; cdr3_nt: TGCACCAGCAGCCAAAGGGGACTCCACTACAATGAGCAGTTCTTC
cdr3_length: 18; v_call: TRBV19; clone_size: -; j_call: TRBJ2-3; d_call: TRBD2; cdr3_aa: CASSITLAGGPWEDTQYF; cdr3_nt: TGTGCCAGTAGTATTACCCTAGCGGGAGGCCCCTGGGAAGATACGCAGTATTTT
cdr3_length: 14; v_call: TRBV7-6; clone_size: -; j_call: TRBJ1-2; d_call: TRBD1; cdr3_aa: CASSLAGQGHGYTF; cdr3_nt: TGTGCCAGCAGCCTAGCGGGACAGGGGCACGGCTACACCTTC
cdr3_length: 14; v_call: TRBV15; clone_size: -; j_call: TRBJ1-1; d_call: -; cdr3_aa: CATSRGGTDTEAFF; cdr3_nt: TGTGCCACCAGCAGAGGGGGAACGGACACTGAAGCTTTCTTT
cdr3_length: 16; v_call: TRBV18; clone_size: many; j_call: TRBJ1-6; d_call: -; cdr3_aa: CASSPGVRDLNSPLHF; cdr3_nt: TGTGCCAGCTCACCAGGAGTTAGGGACCTCAATTCACCCCTCCACTTT
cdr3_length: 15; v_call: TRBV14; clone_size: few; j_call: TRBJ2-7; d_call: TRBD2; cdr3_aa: CASSPNTGLAGGLSF; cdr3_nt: TGTGCCAGCAGCCCAAATACGGGACTAGCGGGAGGCCTAAGCTTC
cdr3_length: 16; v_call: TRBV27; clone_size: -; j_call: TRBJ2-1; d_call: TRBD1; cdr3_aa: CASSSSTGYSYNEQFF; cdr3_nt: TGTGCCAGCAGTTCCTCGACAGGGTACTCCTACAATGAGCAGTTCTTC
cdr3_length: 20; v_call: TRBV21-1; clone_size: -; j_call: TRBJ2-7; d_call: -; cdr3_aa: CASSKDSGQGGYPSFYEQYF; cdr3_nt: TGTGCCAGCAGCAAAGACTCGGGACAGGGAGGATATCCATCATTCTACGAGCAGTACTTC
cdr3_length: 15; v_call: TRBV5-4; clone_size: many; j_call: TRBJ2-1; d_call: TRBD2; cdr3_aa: CASSPRLAGDNEQFF; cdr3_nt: TGTGCCAGCAGCCCCCGACTCGCGGGAGACAATGAGCAGTTCTTC
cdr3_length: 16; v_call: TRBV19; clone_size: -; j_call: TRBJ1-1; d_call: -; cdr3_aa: CASSPWSSSMNTEAFF; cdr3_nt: TGTGCCAGTAGCCCCTGGTCTAGTTCAATGAACACTGAAGCTTTCTTT
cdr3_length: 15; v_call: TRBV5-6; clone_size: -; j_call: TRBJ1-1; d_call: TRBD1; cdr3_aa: CASSFLQGAVAEAFF; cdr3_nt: TGTGCCAGCAGCTTCTTGCAGGGGGCCGTGGCTGAAGCTTTCTTT
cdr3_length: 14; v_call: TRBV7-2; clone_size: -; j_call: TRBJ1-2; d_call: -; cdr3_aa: CASSLGQAYYGYTF; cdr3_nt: TGTGCCAGCAGCTTAGGCCAAGCGTACTATGGCTACACCTTC
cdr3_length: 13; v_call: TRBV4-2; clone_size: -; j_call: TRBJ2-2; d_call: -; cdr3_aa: CASSQGGDGELFF; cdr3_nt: TGTGCCAGCAGCCAAGGCGGGGACGGGGAGCTGTTTTTT
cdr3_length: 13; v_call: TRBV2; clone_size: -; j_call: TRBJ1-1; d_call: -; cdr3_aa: CASSIQGTTEAFF; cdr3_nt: TGTGCCAGCAGCATACAGGGTACCACTGAAGCTTTCTTT